These 19 T cell receptor beta chains share one sample of origin, sequenced in a study of T cells in tuberculosis (dated by TCRdb to between 2018 and 2020). The method was the immunoSEQ multiplex PCR assay. The table was pulled from immuneACCESS by TCRdb, which kept in-frame rearrangements only. Such tables lose some clones; where checked, under half of the loss comes from unresolved V genes, and the rest has no known cause. The sample includes roughly 34,000 clones, with around 90% observed a single time. Roughly 7.7% of the sample comes from the top ten. Sequences were obtained from PBMCs. These receptors originate from a donor between 10 and 35 years old with latent tuberculosis or without tuberculosis infection. Some clones in this sample may be carry-over from other donors' samples.

The V gene is TRBV5-1, the J gene TRBJ1-2, with D tentatively TRBD1 (6 bases). V was trimmed by 2 bases and J by 0 bases, leaving 14 bases between them. The CDR3 spans 16 residues. CDR1 is SGHRS, CDR2 YFSETQ, per germline. Here the CDR3 DNA reads TGCGCCAGCAGCTTAGTTCCCGGGACACCTAACTATGGCTACACCTTC. Translated: CASSLVPGTPNYGYTF.

The CDR3 protein is CASLPGQGATEAFF. The CDR3 DNA reads as TGTGCTAGCTTACCGGGACAGGGGGCCACTGAAGCTTTCTTT. V and J are TRBV12-5 and TRBJ1-1, with TRBD1 identical over 12 bases. V lost 9 bases, J lost 4 bases, and 6 bases stayed unmatched. This CDR3 is 14 amino acids long. Germline V gives CDR1 LGHNT, CDR2 FRNRAP.

The chain is built from TRBV19 and TRBJ1-5; D is perhaps TRBD1 (6 bases). Trimming cost V 4 bases and J 5 bases, with 18 bases left between them. Germline CDR1 LNHDA, CDR2 SQIVND (reference sequence). This CDR3 contains 16 residues. CDR3 sequence reads: CASSRVYRDMDQPQHF. CDR3 bases: TGTGCCAGTAGTAGGGTGTACAGGGATATGGATCAGCCCCAGCATTTT.

The V and J genes are TRBV20-1 and TRBJ2-7, with D possibly being TRBD1 (6 bases). The CDR3 runs 11 residues. Deletions cut 6 bases from V and 3 bases from J, with 9 bases between. Germline V gene sequence: CDR1 DFQATT, CDR2 SNEGSKA (reference sequence). In nucleotides, the CDR3 is TGCAGTGCCAACAGGGACTACGAGCAGTACTTC. This sequence encodes CSANRDYEQYF.

V gene TRBV5-1 combines with J gene TRBJ2-5, with 12 bases aligning to TRBD2. This CDR3 contains 15 residues. Germline CDR1 SGHRS, CDR2 YFSETQ. V trimming: 4 bases; J trimming: 2 bases; junction bases outside the gene matches: 3. CDR3 residues: CASSVLAGGQETQYF. The CDR3 bases are TGCGCCAGCAGCGTTCTAGCGGGAGGGCAAGAGACCCAGTACTTC.

V usage is TRBV9 and J usage is TRBJ1-1; 9 bases match TRBD1. Germline loops: CDR1 SGDLS, CDR2 YYNGEE. V was clipped by 0 bases and J by 5 bases; unmatched bases: 8. This CDR3 is 16 amino acids long. The CDR3 here is CASSVDPGQGGTEAFF. DNA of the CDR3: TGTGCCAGCAGCGTAGATCCGGGACAGGGTGGAACTGAAGCTTTCTTT.

DNA of the CDR3: TGTGCCAGCAGCTTAGCGCGGGGGGGAATCGGGGAGCTGTTTTTT. It encodes CASSLARGGIGELFF. The chain employs TRBV7-6 and TRBJ2-2; 9 bases are shared with TRBD2. The CDR3 covers 15 residues. J gave up 7 bases and V 0 bases, and 3 bases lay outside the gene matches. In germline, CDR1 is SGHVS, CDR2 FNYEAQ. The complete variable domain, with remaining parts taken from reference TRBV7-6 and TRBJ2-2, reads GAGVSQSPRYKVTKRGQDVALRCDPISGHVSLYWYRQALGQGPEFLTYFNYEAQQDKSGLPNDRFSAERPEGSISTLTIQRTEQRDSAMYRCASSLARGGIGELFFGEGSRLTVL.

V is TRBV7-9 and J is TRBJ2-7; D is undetermined. This CDR3 comprises 12 residues. Germline V gene lookup returns CDR1 SEHNR and CDR2 FQNEAQ (reference sequence). Trimming left V 4 bases short and J 6 bases short, with 10 bases between. CDR3: CASSSLASEQYF. The DNA for the CDR3 is TGTGCCAGCAGCTCCTTAGCAAGCGAGCAGTACTTC.

On this clone itself: One junction end does not reproduce the germline sequence, and a read error may be involved. The CDR3 DNA reads as TGTGCCAGCGGTGAAACCCTGGGGGGAGAGACCCAGTACTTC. It codes for CASGETLGGETQYF. This rearrangement joins TRBV25-1 to TRBJ2-5, with D tentatively TRBD2 (6 bases). The CDR3 is 14 residues long. Germline loops: CDR1 MGHDK, CDR2 SYGVNS.

DNA of the CDR3: TGTGCCAGCAGCGCTAGCGGGAAGAGGTACAATGAGCAGTTCTTC. Translated: CASSASGKRYNEQFF. The chain joins TRBV28 to TRBJ2-1; TRBD2 matches 9 bases. Per the germline V gene, CDR1 is MDHEN and CDR2 is SYDVKM. V was clipped by 6 bases and J by 4 bases; unmatched bases: 7. CDR3 length equals 15 residues.

The rearrangement joins TRBV5-1 to TRBJ2-3; maybe TRBD1 (5 bases). The CDR3 spans 15 residues. CDR1 is SGHRS, CDR2 YFSETQ, per germline. Between the trimmed V and J ends, which lost 5 bases and 0 bases, there was a span of 13 bases. Written as DNA, the CDR3 is TGCGCCAGCAGTTTTGACAGCCCTAGCACAGATACGCAGTATTTT. This encodes CASSFDSPSTDTQYF.

The rearrangement joins TRBV28 to TRBJ2-1, with a tentative D call TRBD2 (6 bases). The CDR3 contains 19 residues. Trimming cost V 2 bases and J 0 bases, with 20 bases left between them. Germline V CDR1 and CDR2: MDHEN, SYDVKM. The CDR3 sequence: CASSLPWLATVSSYNEQFF. Written as DNA, the CDR3 is TGTGCCAGCAGTTTACCCTGGCTAGCGACCGTTAGCTCCTACAATGAGCAGTTCTTC.

The V gene is TRBV7-2, the J gene TRBJ1-2; a weak D match, TRBD1 (6 bases). Trimming stripped 5 bases from V and 8 bases from J, with 12 bases between. Germline loops: CDR1 SGHTA, CDR2 FQGNSA. The CDR3 runs to 12 residues. CDR3 loop: CASSLGGPGYTF. The CDR3 DNA reads TGTGCCAGCAGCCTCGGGGGGCCAGGCTACACCTTC.

The chain links TRBV6-1 to TRBJ1-2; a possible D gene is TRBD1 (6 bases). Trimming left V 1 base short and J 8 bases short, with 20 bases between. CDR1 is MNHNS, CDR2 SASEGT, per germline. The CDR3 runs 16 residues. The CDR3 loop is CASSEETGSVWGGYTF. The CDR3 DNA sequence: TGTGCCAGCAGTGAAGAGACAGGATCCGTTTGGGGAGGCTACACCTTC.

The chain has TRBV5-1 and TRBJ2-3; 8 bases agree with TRBD2. Germline assignment: CDR1 SGHRS and CDR2 YFSETQ. Losses at the gene ends were 2 bases for V and 4 bases for J; bases not matched to a gene: 3. The CDR3 sequence is 14 residues long. CDR3 in amino acids: CASSFTAGADTQYF. Here the CDR3 DNA reads TGCGCCAGCAGCTTTACAGCGGGAGCAGATACGCAGTATTTT.

This rearrangement joins TRBV4-2 to TRBJ2-3; possible D gene TRBD2, 7 bases. The CDR3 has 15 residues. Germline CDR1 reads LGHNA; CDR2 reads YNFKEQ. Trimming pared 0 bases from V and 4 bases from J, leaving 11 bases between. CDR3 sequence: CASSQERGGADTQYF. In nucleotides, the CDR3 is TGTGCCAGCAGCCAAGAGAGGGGGGGGGCAGATACGCAGTATTTT.

V is TRBV5-8 and J is TRBJ1-4; 10 nucleotides match TRBD1. CDR1 and CDR2 from the germline V gene are SGHTS and YDEGEE. The V and J ends lost 4 bases and 6 bases, in that order; junction bases with no gene match: 6. This CDR3 region has 15 residues. CDR3 nucleotides: TGTGCCAGCAGCATAGCCGGGACAGGGGATGAAAAACTGTTTTTT. As protein: CASSIAGTGDEKLFF.

The chain combines TRBV15 with TRBJ1-2, with TRBD1 matching 7 bases. In germline, CDR1 is LNHNV, CDR2 YYDKDF (reference sequence). The V gene end was trimmed by 0 bases and the J gene end by 2 bases; junction bases not matched to a gene: 6. The CDR3 covers 16 residues. CDR3 residues: CATSRDTGALNYGYTF. CDR3 nucleotides: TGTGCCACCAGCAGAGACACAGGGGCGCTGAACTATGGCTACACCTTC.

V gene TRBV4-1 combines with J gene TRBJ1-5; D remains ambiguous. CDR3 length equals 13 residues. V gave up 1 base and J gave up 6 bases, with 7 bases separating them. The germline CDR1 and CDR2 sequences are MGHRA and YSYEKL. This CDR3 reads CASSQGSGQPQHF. CDR3 in DNA: TGCGCCAGCAGCCAAGGGTCCGGTCAGCCCCAGCATTTT.